One T cell receptor (beta chain) is described in this entry. Treatment noted: about 20 received Ad26.COV2.S at low or high dose, single or two shots; five or six received placebo; per-sample allocation not given. Sample collection was performed on day 63 after the first vaccine or placebo injection. The data originate from a study of Ad26.COV2.S vaccination and SARS-CoV-2 variants. From germline, CDR1 is LNHNV and CDR2 YYDKDF (reference sequence). The CDR3 is made up of 19 amino acids. Trimming at V came to 2 bases and at J to 5 bases, leaving 15 bases not matched to a gene. Clones were read by immunoSEQ multiplex PCR, and TCRdb kept only the in-frame ones, dropping some. The data show around 300,000 clones, with 80% to 90% seen just once and about 10% held by the top ten.

This receptor was obtained from a person aged 18-65 years who received the Ad26.COV2.S COVID-19 vaccine or a placebo. The V and J genes are TRBV15 and TRBJ2-2; TRBD2 aligns across 9 bases. This specimen consisted of peripheral blood, obtained in a trial of Ad26.COV2.S vaccine versus placebo. The CDR3 here is CATSRPGTSISSRTGELFF. The CDR3 nucleotides read TGTGCCACCAGCAGACCCGGGACTAGCATCAGTAGTAGGACCGGGGAGCTGTTTTTT.